The clone carrying this T cell receptor beta chain is a singleton in its sample. The entry originates in a study of cytomegalovirus exposure and HLA in healthy donors. Method: immunoSEQ multiplex PCR; TCRdb's copy keeps in-frame clones and lacks some. The sample carries roughly 100,000 clones, around 90% recorded once. Sequencing was performed on PBMCs. The clonotype comes from a woman between 18 and 29 years old in good health and CMV-seropositive.

The CDR3, as DNA: TGTGCCACCAGCAGAGACCTCTCGGGGTCTGGGGCCAACGTCCTGACTTTC. This codes for CATSRDLSGSGANVLTF. This chain joins TRBV15 and TRBJ2-6, with D possibly matching TRBD2 (5 bases). The CDR3 consists of 17 residues. From germline, CDR1 is LNHNV and CDR2 YYDKDF (reference sequence). Trimming left V 0 bases short and J 1 base short, with 10 bases between.